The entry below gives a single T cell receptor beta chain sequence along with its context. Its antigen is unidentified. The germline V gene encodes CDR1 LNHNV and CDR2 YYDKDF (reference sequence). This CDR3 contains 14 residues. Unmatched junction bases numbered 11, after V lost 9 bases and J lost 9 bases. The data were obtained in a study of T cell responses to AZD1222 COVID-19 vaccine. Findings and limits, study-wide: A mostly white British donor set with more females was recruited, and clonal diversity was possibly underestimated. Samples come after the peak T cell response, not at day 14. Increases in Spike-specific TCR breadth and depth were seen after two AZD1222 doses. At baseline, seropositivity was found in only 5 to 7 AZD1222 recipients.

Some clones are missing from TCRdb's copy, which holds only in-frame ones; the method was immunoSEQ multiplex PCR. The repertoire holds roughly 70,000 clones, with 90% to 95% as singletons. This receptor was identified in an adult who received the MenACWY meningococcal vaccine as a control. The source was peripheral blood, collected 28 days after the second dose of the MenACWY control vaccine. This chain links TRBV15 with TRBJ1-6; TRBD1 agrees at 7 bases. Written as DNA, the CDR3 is TGTGCCACTTCCTCGACAGGGAAATTTTCACCCCTCCACTTT. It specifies CATSSTGKFSPLHF.